Only one count was recorded for the clone carrying this T cell receptor (beta chain). The germline gives CDR1 MNHEY, CDR2 SVGAGI. CDR3 size: 12 residues. The junction had 5 bases not matched to a gene; V was cut back by 4 bases and J by 9 bases. This record belongs to a study of shared clonotypes between healthy human individuals. Some clones are missing from TCRdb's copy, which holds only in-frame ones; the method was immunoSEQ multiplex PCR. The sample lists roughly 530,000 clones, almost 97% seen once, with 0.055% to 0.075% in the top ten. This chain joins TRBV6-5 and TRBJ1-1; 7 bases map to TRBD1. This receptor was identified in a woman in her twenties or thirties in good health. The sequenced sample was naive CD4+ T cells sorted from blood. Stated subset: CD45RA+ positively selected. Here the CDR3 reads CASSSGTAKAFF. CDR3 sequence (DNA): TGTGCCAGCAGTTCCGGGACAGCAAAAGCTTTCTTT.